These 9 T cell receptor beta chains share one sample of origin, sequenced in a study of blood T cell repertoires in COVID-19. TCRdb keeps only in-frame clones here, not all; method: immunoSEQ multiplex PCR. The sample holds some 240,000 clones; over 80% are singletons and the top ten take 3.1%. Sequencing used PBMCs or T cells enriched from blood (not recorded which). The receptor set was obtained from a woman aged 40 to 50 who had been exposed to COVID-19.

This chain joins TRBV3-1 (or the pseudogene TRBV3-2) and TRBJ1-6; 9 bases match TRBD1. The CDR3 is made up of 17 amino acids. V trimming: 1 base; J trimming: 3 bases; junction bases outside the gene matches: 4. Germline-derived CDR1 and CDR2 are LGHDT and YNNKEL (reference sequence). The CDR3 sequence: CASSQGGQGSYNSPLHF. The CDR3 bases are TGTGCCAGCAGCCAAGGGGGACAGGGCAGCTATAATTCACCCCTCCACTTT.

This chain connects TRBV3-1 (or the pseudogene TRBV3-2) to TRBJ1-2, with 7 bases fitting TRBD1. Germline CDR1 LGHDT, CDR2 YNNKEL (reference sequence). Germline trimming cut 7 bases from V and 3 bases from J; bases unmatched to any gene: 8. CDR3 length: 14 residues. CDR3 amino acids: CASTLTGRDYGYTF. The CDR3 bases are TGTGCCAGCACCCTGACAGGGAGAGACTATGGCTACACCTTC.

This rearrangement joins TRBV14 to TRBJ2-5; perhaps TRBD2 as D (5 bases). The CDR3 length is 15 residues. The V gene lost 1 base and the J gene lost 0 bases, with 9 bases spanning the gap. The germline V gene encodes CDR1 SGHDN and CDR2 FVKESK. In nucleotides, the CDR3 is TGTGCCAGCAGCCAAGTATTAGCGTACCAAGAGACCCAGTACTTC. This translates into CASSQVLAYQETQYF. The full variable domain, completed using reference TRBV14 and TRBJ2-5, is EAGVTQFPSHSVIEKGQTVTLRCDPISGHDNLYWYRRVMGKEIKFLLHFVKESKQDESGMPNNRFLAERTGGTYSTLKVQPAELEDSGVYFCASSQVLAYQETQYFGPGTRLLVL.

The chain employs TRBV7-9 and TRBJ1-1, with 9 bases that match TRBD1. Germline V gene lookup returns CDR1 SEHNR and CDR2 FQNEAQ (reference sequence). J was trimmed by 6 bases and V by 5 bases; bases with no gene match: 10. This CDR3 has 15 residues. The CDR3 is CASSAWDRDVPEAFF. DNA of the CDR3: TGTGCCAGCAGCGCTTGGGACAGGGATGTGCCTGAAGCTTTCTTT.

The CDR3 spells CASSYMRQTVEAFF. The CDR3 DNA reads as TGTGCCAGCAGTTACATGCGACAGACTGTCGAAGCTTTCTTT. This chain links TRBV6-2 or TRBV6-3 with TRBJ1-1, with D tentatively TRBD1 (5 bases). There are 14 residues in the CDR3. The ends were cut back, 2 bases at V and 8 bases at J, with 15 bases in the middle. Germline CDR1 and CDR2: MNHEY and SVGEGT.

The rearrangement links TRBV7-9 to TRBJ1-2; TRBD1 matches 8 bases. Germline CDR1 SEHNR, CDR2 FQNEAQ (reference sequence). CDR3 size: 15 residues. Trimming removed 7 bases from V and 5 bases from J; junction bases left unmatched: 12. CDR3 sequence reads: CASIKPGQEIYGYTF. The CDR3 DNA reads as TGTGCCAGCATTAAACCGGGACAGGAGATATATGGCTACACCTTC.

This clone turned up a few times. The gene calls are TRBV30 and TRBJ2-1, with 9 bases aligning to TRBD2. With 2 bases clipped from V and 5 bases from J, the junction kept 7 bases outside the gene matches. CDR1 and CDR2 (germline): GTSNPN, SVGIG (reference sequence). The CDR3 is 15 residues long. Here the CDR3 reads CAWSKKGLADNEQFF. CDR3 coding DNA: TGTGCCTGGAGTAAAAAGGGACTAGCCGACAATGAGCAGTTCTTC. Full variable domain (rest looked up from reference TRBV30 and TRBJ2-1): SQTIHQWPATLVQPVGSPLSLECTVEGTSNPNLYWYRQAAGRGLQLLFYSVGIGQISSEVPQNLSASRPQDRQFILSSKKLLLSDSGFYLCAWSKKGLADNEQFFGPGTRLTVL.

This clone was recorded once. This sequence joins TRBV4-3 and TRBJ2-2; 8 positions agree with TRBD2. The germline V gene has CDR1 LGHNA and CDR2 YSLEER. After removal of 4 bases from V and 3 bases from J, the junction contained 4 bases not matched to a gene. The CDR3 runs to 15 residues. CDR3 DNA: TGCGCCAGCAGCCCTATAGCGGGGTACACCGGGGAGCTGTTTTTT. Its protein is CASSPIAGYTGELFF.

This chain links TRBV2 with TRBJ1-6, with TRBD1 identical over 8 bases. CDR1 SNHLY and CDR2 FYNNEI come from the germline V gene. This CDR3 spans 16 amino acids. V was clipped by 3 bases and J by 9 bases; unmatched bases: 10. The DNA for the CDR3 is TGTGCCAGCAGTGACGCCCTAAGGGGACAGGCTTCACCCCTCCACTTT. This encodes CASSDALRGQASPLHF.